A selection of T cell receptor beta chains follows, all from one sample in a study of blood T cell repertoires in COVID-19. The table came from immunoSEQ multiplex PCR; TCRdb's copy has only in-frame clones and leaves some out. This table holds about 100,000 clones, approximately 80% found once. Input material: peripheral blood. Receptors were obtained from a man in his fifties with active or convalescent COVID-19. CDR3s include the opening cysteine and the closing phenylalanine or tryptophan. A D gene is named only where the DNA matches it firmly. Clone size is stated in some rows and not others, as once, few, many or a class when expanded.

>TRBV9|TRBJ2-3|once|.
TGTGCCAGCAGCCCTGATTATACAACCTTAGATACGCAGTATTTT
CASSPDYTTLDTQYF
>TRBV24-1|TRBJ1-5|.|TRBD1
TGTGCCACCAGTGATCGAAATCACGACAGGGGAGGCAATCAGCCCCAGCATTTT
CATSDRNHDRGGNQPQHF
>TRBV19|TRBJ1-5|.|.
TGTGCCAGTAGCAACGAGTTTAGCAATCAGCCCCAGCATTTT
CASSNEFSNQPQHF
>TRBV5-1|TRBJ2-1|.|.
TGCGCCAGCAGCTTGAGGCGGGTCTCCTACAATGAGCAGTTCTTC
CASSLRRVSYNEQFF
>TRBV24-1|TRBJ2-1|.|TRBD2
TGTGCCACCAGTGATTTGCTAGCGGGAAGGGACAATGAGCAGTTCTTC
CATSDLLAGRDNEQFF
>TRBV3-1/TRBV3-2|TRBJ1-1|.|.
TGTGCCAGCAGCCAACAACAGAACACTGAAGCTTTCTTT
CASSQQQNTEAFF
>TRBV2|TRBJ2-2|.|TRBD2
TGTGCCAGCAGCGTTGGACTAGCGGGAAACACCGGGGAGCTGTTTTTT
CASSVGLAGNTGELFF
>TRBV29-1|TRBJ2-7|.|.
TGCAGCGTCCTCGGACATTTCGAGCAGTACTTC
CSVLGHFEQYF
>TRBV18|TRBJ1-4|.|TRBD1
TGTGCCAGCTCGGCTGGACAGGGAACTAATGAAAAACTGTTTTTT
CASSAGQGTNEKLFF
>TRBV4-1|TRBJ1-4|few|.
TGCGCCAGCAGCCAAGTTAGGCAGGGTTTTTATTATGAAAAACTGTTTTTT
CASSQVRQGFYYEKLFF
>TRBV18|TRBJ2-7|.|TRBD1
TGTGCCAGCTCACCGGCCGGGACAGGGGGCGACGAGCAGTACTTC
CASSPAGTGGDEQYF
>TRBV29-1|TRBJ1-2|.|.
TGCAGCGTTGAAGTACCCGGTATGAAGGGCTACACCTTC
CSVEVPGMKGYTF
>TRBV24-1|TRBJ2-7|.|.
TGTGCCACCAGTGATTCCCATGCCTACGAGCAGTACTTC
CATSDSHAYEQYF
>TRBV28|TRBJ2-7|.|.
TGTGCCAGCAGTCTCCCCGGGTGGGGGGAAGCAGGGGGCGAGCAGTACTTC
CASSLPGWGEAGGEQYF
>TRBV7-2|TRBJ2-3|.|TRBD2
TGTGCCAGCAGCTTAGAGTTGACTAGCGGTGCAGATACGCAGTATTTT
CASSLELTSGADTQYF
>TRBV5-1|TRBJ2-5|.|TRBD2
TGCGCCAGCAGCTCCCGTTTAGCGGGAGGGCCAGAAACCCAGTACTTC
CASSSRLAGGPETQYF
>TRBV5-8|TRBJ1-4|.|.
TGTGCCAGCAGCTCGGAGGTGTCTGCAACTAATGAAAAACTGTTTTTT
CASSSEVSATNEKLFF
>TRBV7-9|TRBJ2-3|.|TRBD1
TGTGCCAGCAGCTCTACGGGACAGGGCACAGATACGCAGTATTTT
CASSSTGQGTDTQYF
>TRBV2|TRBJ2-5|few|.
TGTGCCAGCAAAGGGACAAACCAAGAGACCCAGTACTTC
CASKGTNQETQYF
>TRBV3-1/TRBV3-2|TRBJ2-2|few|TRBD1
TGTGCCAGCAGCTTGACAGGGTCCACCGGGGAGCTGTTTTTT
CASSLTGSTGELFF
>TRBV24-1|TRBJ2-7|.|TRBD2
TGTGCCACCAGTGACGCCCCTAGCGGTGCAGCCTGGGAGCAGTACTTC
CATSDAPSGAAWEQYF
>TRBV5-4|TRBJ2-1|.|TRBD2
TGTGCCAGCAGCTTGAGAACCGGGACTAGCGATATTCACAATGAGCAGTTCTTC
CASSLRTGTSDIHNEQFF
>TRBV6-6|TRBJ2-7|.|.
TGTGCCAGCAGTTACGAGGACAAGCAGTACTTC
CASSYEDKQYF
>TRBV6-6|TRBJ1-5|.|.
TGTGCCAGCAGTTACTCGGGACAATTTAATCAGCCCCAGCATTTT
CASSYSGQFNQPQHF
>TRBV27|TRBJ2-7|once|TRBD2
TGTGCCAGCAGTTTATCAGCGGGAGGTTGGTACGAGCAGTACTTC
CASSLSAGGWYEQYF
>TRBV19|TRBJ2-7|.|.
TGTGCCAGTAGTGCGGGACTGTTTAGGGGCTACGAGCAGTACTTC
CASSAGLFRGYEQYF
>TRBV5-1|TRBJ2-1|.|TRBD2
TGCGCCAGCAGCTGGGGACTAGAGGACTATGAGCAGTTCTTC
CASSWGLEDYEQFF
>TRBV11-3|TRBJ2-1|.|TRBD2
TGTGCCAGCAGCGCGGGGGGATCTGAAAATGAGCAGTTCTTC
CASSAGGSENEQFF
>TRBV30|TRBJ1-3|.|.
TGTGCCTGTTCAGGGAAAGATGGAAACACCATATATTTT
CACSGKDGNTIYF
>TRBV5-1|TRBJ2-7|.|TRBD1
TGCGCCAGCAGCGAGTACATAACCGGGACAGGGGTCGGCGAGCAGTACTTC
CASSEYITGTGVGEQYF
>TRBV5-4|TRBJ2-5|.|.
TGTGCCAGCAGCTTGGTCGGCGGGGAGACCCAGTACTTC
CASSLVGGETQYF
>TRBV19|TRBJ2-1|.|TRBD2
TGTGCCAGTAGTATCCAACTAGCGGGACCCTACAATGAGCAGTTCTTC
CASSIQLAGPYNEQFF
>TRBV10-3|TRBJ2-2|.|TRBD1
TGTGCCATCAGTGAGGGGACAGGGGCGGCCGGGGAGCTGTTTTTT
CAISEGTGAAGELFF
>TRBV9|TRBJ1-6|.|.
TGTGCCAGCAGCGTAGGGCCCAATTCACCCCTCCACTTT
CASSVGPNSPLHF
>TRBV5-1|TRBJ2-7|.|TRBD1
TGCGCCAGCAGCTCAACCATGACAGGGAAACACGAGCAGTACTTC
CASSSTMTGKHEQYF
>TRBV6-5|TRBJ2-3|.|TRBD2
TGTGCCAGCACGACTAGCGGGAGGGATACGCAGTATTTT
CASTTSGRDTQYF
>TRBV7-9|TRBJ2-7|once|.
TGTGCCAGCAGCTCATTCGGGGGGCGCTCCTACGAGCAGTACTTC
CASSSFGGRSYEQYF
>TRBV6-2/TRBV6-3|TRBJ1-2|once|TRBD1
TGTGCCAGCAGTTACCATCGGACAGGTGGCTACACCTTC
CASSYHRTGGYTF
>TRBV29-1|TRBJ1-1|.|TRBD1
TGCAGCGTCGGCAACGGGGGACAGGGCACTGAAGCTTTCTTT
CSVGNGGQGTEAFF
>TRBV27|TRBJ1-2|many|TRBD1
TGTGCCAGCAGTCTCTCCCCAGGGGGCCGGGGCTACACCTTC
CASSLSPGGRGYTF
>TRBV5-1|TRBJ2-3|.|TRBD2
TGCGCCAGCAGCTTGGGTGCTAGCGGTAGCACAGATACGCAGTATTTT
CASSLGASGSTDTQYF
>TRBV3-1/TRBV3-2|TRBJ1-1|.|TRBD1
TGTGCCAGCAGCCAAGAGGGACAGGGGCTCGGCACTGAAGCTTTCTTT
CASSQEGQGLGTEAFF
>TRBV2|TRBJ1-1|.|TRBD1
TGTGCCAGCAGACGACAGGGGGTGAACACTGAAGCTTTCTTT
CASRRQGVNTEAFF
>TRBV11-2|TRBJ2-1|.|.
TGTGCCAGCAGCTTAGATGCTAGAAGCGATGAGCAGTTCTTC
CASSLDARSDEQFF
>TRBV24-1|TRBJ2-5|.|TRBD2
TGTGCCACCAGTGATGTCGGGACTAGCGGGAGGGCCGAGACCCAGTACTTC
CATSDVGTSGRAETQYF
>TRBV7-2|TRBJ2-4|.|TRBD1
TGTGCCAGCAGCACGAAGACAGGGGAGGCCAAAAACATTCAGTACTTC
CASSTKTGEAKNIQYF